This is a list of T cell receptor beta chains from one sample in a study of T cell responses to AZD1222 COVID-19 vaccine. Here immunoSEQ multiplex PCR was the method, and the copy in TCRdb shows in-frame clones only, minus some. The table lists some 150,000 clones, 70% to 90% of them singletons. The source material was peripheral blood, sampled on day 0 of MenACWY control vaccination. The receptors come from an adult in good health. CDR3s include the opening cysteine and the closing phenylalanine or tryptophan. D genes are given only for firm matches. Size is omitted from some rows. Given values are once, few, many or a class for expanded clones.

cdr3_length d_call j_call v_call clone_size cdr3_aa cdr3_nt
12 . TRBJ1-4 TRBV2 few CASSLESEKLFF TGTGCCAGCAGCTTAGAAAGTGAAAAACTGTTTTTT
13 TRBD1 TRBJ1-6 TRBV30 . CAWKDRDNSPLHF TGTGCCTGGAAGGACAGGGATAATTCACCCCTCCACTTT
14 . TRBJ2-7 TRBV30 . CAWSAGGGSYEQYF TGTGCCTGGAGTGCCGGGGGTGGCTCCTACGAGCAGTACTTC
17 TRBD2 TRBJ2-5 TRBV14 . CASSQEGALAGDGTQYF TGTGCCAGCAGCCAAGAAGGGGCTCTAGCGGGAGACGGGACCCAGTACTTC
14 . TRBJ1-2 TRBV5-6 once CASSLIPGDYGYTF TGTGCCAGCAGTTTGATCCCGGGGGACTATGGCTACACCTTC
16 TRBD1 TRBJ1-2 TRBV27 . CASSLNPTGGNYGYTF TGTGCCAGCAGTTTAAATCCGACAGGGGGGAACTATGGCTACACCTTC
18 TRBD2 TRBJ2-3 TRBV6-2/TRBV6-3 . CASSYPGTSGVLGDTQYF TGTGCCAGCAGTTACCCGGGGACTAGCGGGGTGCTTGGAGATACGCAGTATTTT
14 . TRBJ1-2 TRBV12-5 . CASGRDFLASGYTF TGTGCTAGTGGCCGGGACTTTCTAGCCTCTGGCTACACCTTC
14 . TRBJ1-1 TRBV5-1 . CASSLAPGGTEAFF TGCGCCAGCAGCTTGGCCCCTGGCGGCACTGAAGCTTTCTTT
13 . TRBJ1-4 TRBV10-2 few CASSERISEKLFF TGCGCCAGCAGTGAACGGATTAGTGAAAAACTGTTTTTT
15 TRBD1 TRBJ1-2 TRBV7-8 . CASSLSTGGSLGYTF TGTGCCAGCAGCTTATCCACAGGGGGCAGTCTTGGCTACACCTTC